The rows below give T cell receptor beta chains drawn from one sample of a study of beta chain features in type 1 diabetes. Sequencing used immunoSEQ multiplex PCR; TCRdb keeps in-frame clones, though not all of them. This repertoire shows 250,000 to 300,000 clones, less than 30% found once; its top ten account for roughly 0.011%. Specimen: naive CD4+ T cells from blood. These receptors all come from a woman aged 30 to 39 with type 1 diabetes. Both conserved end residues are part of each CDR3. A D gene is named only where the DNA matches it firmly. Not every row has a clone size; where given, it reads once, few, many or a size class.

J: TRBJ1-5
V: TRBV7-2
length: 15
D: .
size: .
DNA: TGTGCCAGCAGAAGAACGGGACATAGCAATCAGCCCCAGCATTTT
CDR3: CASRRTGHSNQPQHF

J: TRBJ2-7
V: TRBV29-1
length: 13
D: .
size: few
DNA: TGCAGCGTATTTACAGATACCTTCTACGAGCAGTACTTC
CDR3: CSVFTDTFYEQYF

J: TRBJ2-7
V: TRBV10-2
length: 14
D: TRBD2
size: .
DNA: TGCGCCAGCGCTTCGCTAGCGGGGACCTACGAGCAGTACTTC
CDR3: CASASLAGTYEQYF

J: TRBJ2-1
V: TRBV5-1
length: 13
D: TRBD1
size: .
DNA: TGCGCCAGCAGCTTACTGCAGGGGGTTGAGCAGTTCTTC
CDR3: CASSLLQGVEQFF

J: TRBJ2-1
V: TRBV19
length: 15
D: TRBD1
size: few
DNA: TGTGCCAGTAGTAAGCCGGGACAGCTCTACAATGAGCAGTTCTTC
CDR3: CASSKPGQLYNEQFF

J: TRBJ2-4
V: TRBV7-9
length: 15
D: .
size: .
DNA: TGTGCCAGCAGTTCAGGCCGGGAAGCCAAAAACATTCAGTACTTC
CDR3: CASSSGREAKNIQYF

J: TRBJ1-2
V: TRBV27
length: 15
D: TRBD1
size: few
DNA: TGTGCCAGCAGGACCATACGGGACAGGGTTGTGGGCTACACCTTC
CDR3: CASRTIRDRVVGYTF

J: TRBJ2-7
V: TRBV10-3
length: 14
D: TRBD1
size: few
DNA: TGTGCCATCAGTGAGTTAGGGACAGGGGACGAGCAGTACTTC
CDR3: CAISELGTGDEQYF

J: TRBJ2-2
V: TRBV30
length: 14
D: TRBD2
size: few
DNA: TGTGCCTGGGAAGCGGGGCTACTCACCGGGGAGCTGTTTTTT
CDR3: CAWEAGLLTGELFF

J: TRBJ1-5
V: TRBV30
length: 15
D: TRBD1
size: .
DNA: TGTGCCTGGAATACAGAGGGACAGGGAAATCAGCCCCAGCATTTT
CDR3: CAWNTEGQGNQPQHF

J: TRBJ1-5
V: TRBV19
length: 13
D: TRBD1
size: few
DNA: TGTGCCAGTAGTATGACAGGGAATCAGCCCCAGCATTTT
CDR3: CASSMTGNQPQHF

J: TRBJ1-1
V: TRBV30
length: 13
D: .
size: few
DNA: TGTGCCTGGAGTGTATTGTCCCCGGTTGAAGCTTTCTTT
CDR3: CAWSVLSPVEAFF

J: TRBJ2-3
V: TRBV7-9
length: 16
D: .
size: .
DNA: TGTGCCAGCAGCTTATATGACAGCGAGAGCACAGATACGCAGTATTTT
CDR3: CASSLYDSESTDTQYF

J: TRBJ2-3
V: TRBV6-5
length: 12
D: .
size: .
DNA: TGTGCCATCAGGGATCGGGGAGATACGCAGTATTTT
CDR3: CAIRDRGDTQYF

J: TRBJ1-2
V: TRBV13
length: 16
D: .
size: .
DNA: TGTGCCAGCAGCTTAGGCGTAACAGGAACCCTGGATGGCTACACCTTC
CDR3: CASSLGVTGTLDGYTF

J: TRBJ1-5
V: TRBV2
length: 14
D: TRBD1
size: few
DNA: TGTGCCAGCAGTGGGGACAGTAGCAATCAGCCCCAGCATTTT
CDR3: CASSGDSSNQPQHF

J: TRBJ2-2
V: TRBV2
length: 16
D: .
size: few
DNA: TGTGCCAGCAGTCCGCCGGGAGTACGGGACACCGGGGAGCTGTTTTTT
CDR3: CASSPPGVRDTGELFF

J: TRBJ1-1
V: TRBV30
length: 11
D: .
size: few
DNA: TGTGCCTGGACGACTTTTTCTGAAGCTTTCTTT
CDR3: CAWTTFSEAFF

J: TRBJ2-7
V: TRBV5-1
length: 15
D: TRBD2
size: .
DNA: TGCGCCAGCAGCTTGGCCATCCTAGCGGGAGACGAGCAGTACTTC
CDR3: CASSLAILAGDEQYF

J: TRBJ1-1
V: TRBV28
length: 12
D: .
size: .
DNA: TGTGCCAGCAGTTTAGAGGGAGCTGAAGCTTTCTTT
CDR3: CASSLEGAEAFF

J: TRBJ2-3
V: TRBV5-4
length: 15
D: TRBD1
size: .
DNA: TGTGCCAGCAGCTTGGCGACAGGGGCGGGAGATACGCAGTATTTT
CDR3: CASSLATGAGDTQYF

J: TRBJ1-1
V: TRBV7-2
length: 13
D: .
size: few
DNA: TGTGCCAGCAGCTTACCGGGGGGAACTGAAGCTTTCTTT
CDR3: CASSLPGGTEAFF

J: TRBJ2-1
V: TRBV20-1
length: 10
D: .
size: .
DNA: TGCAGTGCCCTCCGCGATGAGCAGTTCTTC
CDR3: CSALRDEQFF

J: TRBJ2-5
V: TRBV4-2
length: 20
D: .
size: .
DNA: TGTGCCAGCAGCCAAGAAAGTGGGCGAGCTAGACAGGGGAGGGAAGAGACCCAGTACTTC
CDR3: CASSQESGRARQGREETQYF

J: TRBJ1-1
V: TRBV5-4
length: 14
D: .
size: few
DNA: TGTGCCAGCAGCGAGCAAAACGGAGGAACTGAAGCTTTCTTT
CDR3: CASSEQNGGTEAFF

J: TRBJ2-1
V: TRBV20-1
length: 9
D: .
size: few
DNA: TGCAGTGCGAGCACTGAGCAGTTCTTC
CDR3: CSASTEQFF

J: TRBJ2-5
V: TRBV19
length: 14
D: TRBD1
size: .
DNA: TGTGCCAGTAGTACGACAGGGTCAGGAGAGACCCAGTACTTC
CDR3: CASSTTGSGETQYF

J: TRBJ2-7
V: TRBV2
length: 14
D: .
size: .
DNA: TGTGCCAGCCTCGGGCAGGGATCTCCCTACGAGCAGTACTTC
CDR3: CASLGQGSPYEQYF

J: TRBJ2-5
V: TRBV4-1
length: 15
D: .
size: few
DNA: TGCGCCAGCAGCCAGGACCGGGGGTCTTGGGAGACCCAGTACTTC
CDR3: CASSQDRGSWETQYF

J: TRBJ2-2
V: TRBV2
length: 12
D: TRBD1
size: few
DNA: TGTGCCAGCACGACAGGGGCCGGGGAGCTGTTTTTT
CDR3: CASTTGAGELFF

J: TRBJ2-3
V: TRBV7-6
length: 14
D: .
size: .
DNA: TGTGCCAGCAGAAGGACTCCTAGCACAGATACGCAGTATTTT
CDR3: CASRRTPSTDTQYF

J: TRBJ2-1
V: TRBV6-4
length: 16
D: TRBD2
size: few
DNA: TGTGCCAGCAGTGACGAATGGGCTAGCGGCAGGAATGAGCAGTTCTTC
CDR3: CASSDEWASGRNEQFF

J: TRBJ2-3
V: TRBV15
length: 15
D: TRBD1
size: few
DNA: TGTGCCACCAGCAGAGCGGGACAGAGCACAGATACGCAGTATTTT
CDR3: CATSRAGQSTDTQYF

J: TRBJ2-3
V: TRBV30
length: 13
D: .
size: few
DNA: TGTGCCTGGAGTGTGAATTGGGCGGATACGCAGTATTTT
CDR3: CAWSVNWADTQYF

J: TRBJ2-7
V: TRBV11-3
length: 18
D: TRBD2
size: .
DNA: TGTGCCAGCAGCCGCCGGGGGTTAGCGGGAGGAGGGGACTACGAGCAGTACTTC
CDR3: CASSRRGLAGGGDYEQYF

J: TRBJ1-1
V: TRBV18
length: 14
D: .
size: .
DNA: TGTGCCAGCTCCGAGGGAGGAGGAAGTACTGAAGCTTTCTTT
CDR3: CASSEGGGSTEAFF

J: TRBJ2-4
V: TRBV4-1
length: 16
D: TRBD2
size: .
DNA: TGCGCCAGCAGCCAAGATGGAGCGGGAGTGGTGAACATTCAGTACTTC
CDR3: CASSQDGAGVVNIQYF

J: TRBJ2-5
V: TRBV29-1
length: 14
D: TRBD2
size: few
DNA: TGCAGCGTTTCAAGCGGGAGGATAGGAGAGACCCAGTACTTC
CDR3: CSVSSGRIGETQYF

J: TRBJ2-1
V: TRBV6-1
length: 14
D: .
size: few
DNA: TGTGCCAGCAGTGAAGTCGGCTCCTACAATGAGCAGTTCTTC
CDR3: CASSEVGSYNEQFF

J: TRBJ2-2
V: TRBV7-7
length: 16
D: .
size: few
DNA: TGTGCTAGCAGCTTATTAGGGGGTGATAACACCGGGGAGCTGTTTTTT
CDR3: CASSLLGGDNTGELFF

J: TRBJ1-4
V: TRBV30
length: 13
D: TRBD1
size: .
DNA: TGTGCCTACAAACAGGGGGTTAATGAAAAACTGTTTTTT
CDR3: CAYKQGVNEKLFF

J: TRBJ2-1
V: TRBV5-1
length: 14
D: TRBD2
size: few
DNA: TGCGCCAGCAGCTTCTCACTAGCGGGCAATGAGCAGTTCTTC
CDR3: CASSFSLAGNEQFF

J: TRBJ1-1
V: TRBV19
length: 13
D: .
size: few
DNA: TGTGCCAGTAGTATAGATCGACAGATTGAAGCTTTCTTT
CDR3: CASSIDRQIEAFF